A single sample gave rise to the 27 T cell receptor beta chains below, sequenced in a study of identical twins. TCRdb passed the 5' RACE reads through MiXCR, listing each CDR3 protein once. Here the sample spans approximately 1.8 million distinct CDR3 sequences, about 30% being singletons. The sequencing input was cord blood. Every receptor here comes from a newborn girl in good health.

This chain connects TRBV14 to TRBJ2-7, with a possible D match to TRBD1 (5 bases). Germline V gene data show CDR1 as SGHDN and CDR2 as FVKESK. With 0 bases removed from V and 3 bases from J, the gap between germline ends came to 15 bases. The CDR3 contains 16 residues. This CDR3 is CASSQDRAGRNYEQYF. DNA for the CDR3: TGTGCCAGCAGCCAAGATCGGGCAGGGCGAAACTACGAGCAGTACTTC.

The gene calls are TRBV21-1 and TRBJ1-1; the table gives TRBD1 as D, unverified against the DNA. TRBV21-1 is recorded as a pseudogene. CDR3 length: 15 amino acids. The CDR3 sequence is CASSKRGQGGTEAFF. The CDR3 region has the DNA TGTGCCAGCAGCAAAAGGGGTCAGGGGGGCACTGAAGCTTTCTTT.

The rearrangement joins TRBV19 to TRBJ2-4, with TRBD2 matching over 9 bases. The CDR3 runs to 11 residues. Losses at the gene ends were 6 bases for V and 13 bases for J; bases not matched to a gene: 4. Germline V gene data show CDR1 as LNHDA and CDR2 as SQIVND (reference sequence). Here the CDR3 reads CASRLAGQQYF. The DNA for the CDR3 is TGTGCCAGTAGACTAGCGGGTCAGCAGTACTTC. Combining the CDR3 with reference TRBV19 and TRBJ2-4 gives the whole variable domain DGGITQSPKYLFRKEGQNVTLSCEQNLNHDAMYWYRQDPGQGLRLIYYSQIVNDFQKGDIAEGYSVSREKKESFPLTVTSAQKNPTAFYLCASRLAGQQYFGAGTRLSVL.

The chain uses TRBV14 and TRBJ2-1, with TRBD2 matching over 10 bases. Germline values: CDR1 SGHDN, CDR2 FVKESK. CDR3 length equals 15 residues. V was clipped by 5 bases and J by 5 bases; unmatched bases: 6. The chain's CDR3 is CASSTGTSVHNEQFF. For the CDR3, the DNA is TGTGCCAGCAGCACCGGGACTAGCGTACACAATGAGCAGTTCTTC.

Details on this clonotype: It differs at one base from a far larger clone, so likely a read error. V is TRBV12-3 or TRBV12-4 and J is TRBJ2-7, with 8 bases fitting TRBD1. CDR3 length: 14 residues. The V segment lost 2 bases and the J segment 3 bases; nucleotides outside the gene matches: 3. The CDR3, as DNA: TGTGCCAGCAGTTTATTGGGACAGGTCTACGAGCAGTACTTC. Translated, it gives CASSLLGQVYEQYF.

This clonotype was detected many times. The chain links TRBV18 to TRBJ2-3, with D unclear. The CDR3 sequence is 13 residues long. Looked up from germline, CDR1 is KGHSH and CDR2 is LQKENI. The V gene lost 8 bases and the J gene lost 2 bases, with 11 bases spanning the gap. This chain's CDR3 is CASSPPNTDTQYF. The CDR3 DNA sequence: TGTGCCAGCAGCCCCCCTAACACAGATACGCAGTATTTT.

This clonotype has a handful of counts. The CDR3 DNA follows: TGTGCCAGCAGTTTCCCTAGGTCACGCTGGGAGACAGATACGCAGTATTTT. It encodes CASSFPRSRWETDTQYF. The V call is TRBV28, the J call TRBJ2-3, with D possibly being TRBD2 (5 bases). Trimming took off 3 bases at V and 3 bases at J, with 19 bases between the two ends. The CDR3 contains 17 residues. CDR1 is MDHEN, CDR2 SYDVKM, per germline.

This clonotype was counted only a few times. The rearrangement joins TRBV20-1 to TRBJ2-7; D is unresolved. The V and J ends lost 0 bases and 2 bases respectively, with 11 bases between them. CDR3 length equals 14 residues. Germline values: CDR1 DFQATT, CDR2 SNEGSKA (reference sequence). The chain's CDR3 is CSARDPRATYEQYF. DNA of the CDR3: TGCAGTGCTAGAGATCCCCGTGCCACCTACGAGCAGTACTTC.

The genes are TRBV9 and TRBJ1-2, with 7 bases matching TRBD1. Germline V gene lookup returns CDR1 SGDLS and CDR2 YYNGEE. V gave up 0 bases and J gave up 4 bases; unmatched junction bases: 6. This CDR3 comprises 15 residues. As DNA, the CDR3 is TGTGCCAGCAGCGTAGAGTTTGGGACAGTCTATGGCTACACCTTC. Translation gives CASSVEFGTVYGYTF.

A few counts support this clonotype. This chain uses TRBV30 with TRBJ2-4; TRBD1 matches 8 bases. J was trimmed by 9 bases and V by 4 bases; bases with no gene match: 2. Germline V gene sequence: CDR1 GTSNPN, CDR2 SVGIG (reference sequence). CDR3 length: 11 residues. The CDR3 protein is CAWTGGGIQYF. In nucleotides, the CDR3 is TGTGCCTGGACAGGGGGCGGCATTCAGTACTTC.

The V call is TRBV28, the J call TRBJ2-3; 10 nucleotides line up with TRBD2. The CDR3 spans 15 residues. With 4 bases clipped from V and 5 bases from J, the junction kept 6 bases outside the gene matches. The germline V gene encodes CDR1 MDHEN and CDR2 SYDVKM. CDR3 in amino acids: CASSSSGRAGDTQYF. DNA for the CDR3: TGTGCCAGCAGTTCAAGCGGGAGGGCCGGAGATACGCAGTATTTT.

There are a few counts of this clonotype. The J gene is TRBJ1-4, the V gene TRBV30, with D unresolved. The CDR3 loop spans 14 amino acids. Germline V gene sequence: CDR1 GTSNPN, CDR2 SVGIG (reference sequence). V dropped 1 base and J dropped 8 bases, with 14 bases sitting between them. The DNA for the CDR3 is TGTGCCTGGAGTGAGGAGCCGTCCCGGGAAAAACTGTTTTTT. Protein product: CAWSEEPSREKLFF.

This clonotype was found many times. The rearrangement uses TRBV29-1 and TRBJ1-1; the D gene is possibly TRBD1 (6 bases). The germline gives CDR1 SQVTM, CDR2 ANQGSEA. The CDR3 runs 13 residues. The ends were cut back, 1 base at V and 0 bases at J, with 6 bases in the middle. This chain's CDR3 is CSVEAGVNTEAFF. The CDR3 DNA reads TGCAGCGTTGAAGCAGGGGTGAACACTGAAGCTTTCTTT.

This clonotype was seen more than once but under ten times. The rearrangement links TRBV29-1 to TRBJ2-5; D possibly corresponds to TRBD2 (6 bases). V was pared by 7 bases and J by 11 bases, with 23 bases between. Germline CDR1 and CDR2: SQVTM and ANQGSEA. This CDR3 contains 13 residues. The chain's CDR3 is CSAEVLAKGEQYF. As DNA, the CDR3 is TGCAGCGCCGAGGTACTAGCTAAGGGTGAGCAGTACTTC.

The chain is built from TRBV29-1 and TRBJ2-7; 8 bases fit TRBD1. The CDR3 is made up of 13 amino acids. Germline lookup yields CDR1 SQVTM and CDR2 ANQGSEA. V gave up 3 bases and J gave up 3 bases; unmatched junction bases: 4. CDR3 DNA sequence: TGCAGCGTTGAGGACAGGGTCGACTACGAGCAGTACTTC. Amino acid sequence: CSVEDRVDYEQYF.

V and J are TRBV5-1 and TRBJ2-7; a weak D match, TRBD2 (6 bases). Germline V CDR1 and CDR2: SGHRS, YFSETQ. V gave up 4 bases and J gave up 0 bases, with 14 bases separating them. The CDR3 runs to 15 residues. The CDR3 DNA reads TGCGCCAGCAGCCTCCTTAGCGGATACTCCTACGAGCAGTACTTC. This encodes CASSLLSGYSYEQYF.

The chain has TRBV25-1 and TRBJ2-3; TRBD1 is a possible D gene (7 bases). Germline V gene lookup returns CDR1 MGHDK and CDR2 SYGVNS. The CDR3 is 15 amino acids. The V end lost 5 bases, the J end lost 2 bases, and 14 bases lay between the germline ends. The CDR3 protein is CASSPRGEPTDTQYF. For the CDR3, the DNA is TGTGCCAGCAGTCCCAGGGGGGAGCCCACAGATACGCAGTATTTT.

This clonotype was observed a handful of times. The chain has TRBV5-1 and TRBJ2-3; TRBD2 matches 9 bases. J lost 5 bases, V lost 4 bases, and 11 bases had no gene match. CDR1 SGHRS and CDR2 YFSETQ come from the germline V gene. The CDR3 consists of 16 residues. In nucleotides, the CDR3 is TGCGCCAGCAGCCGCCTTAGCGGGGGCTCGGGAGATACGCAGTATTTT. As protein: CASSRLSGGSGDTQYF. The complete variable domain, with remaining parts taken from reference TRBV5-1 and TRBJ2-3, reads KAGVTQTPRYLIKTRGQQVTLSCSPISGHRSVSWYQQTPGQGLQFLFEYFSETQRNKGNFPGRFSGRQFSNSRSEMNVSTLELGDSALYLCASSRLSGGSGDTQYFGPGTRLTVL.

This clonotype was detected only a few times. J is TRBJ2-3 and V is TRBV18; possibly TRBD2 for D (6 bases). This CDR3 is built from 15 residues. V shed 1 base and J shed 4 bases, with 12 bases lying between them. The germline V gene encodes CDR1 KGHSH and CDR2 LQKENI. The CDR3 nucleotides are TGTGCCAGCTCACCACGGAGGGGAGCCTCAGATACGCAGTATTTT. Its translation is CASSPRRGASDTQYF.

With respect to this clonotype: Sequence at one end of the junction differs from germline and may be a read error. The chain couples TRBV12-3 or TRBV12-4 to TRBJ1-6; tentative D call: TRBD1 (5 bases). The CDR3 has 15 residues. The DNA of the CDR3 is TGTGCCAGCGCCAAGGGCAGGGCCTATAATTCACCCCCCCACTTT. The encoded protein is CASAKGRAYNSPPHF.

Remarks on this clonotype: One base away lies a much larger clone, so this may be a sequencing read error. V gene TRBV24-1 combines with J gene TRBJ2-7; D could derive from TRBD1 or TRBD2 (6 bases each). This CDR3 has 16 amino acids. Germline V lookup: CDR1 KGHDR, CDR2 SFDVKD. Trimming left V 3 bases short and J 7 bases short, with 21 bases between. The DNA for the CDR3 is TGTGCCACCAGTGATATCGGGGGACACCCCTACAATGAGCAGTACTTC. Residues: CATSDIGGHPYNEQYF.

This clonotype was observed a handful of times. The chain combines TRBV20-1 with TRBJ2-1; TRBD2 agrees at 10 bases. The length of the CDR3 is 18 residues. Germline CDR1 and CDR2: DFQATT and SNEGSKA (reference sequence). V lost 2 bases to trimming and J lost 4 bases; unmatched junction nucleotides: 14. The CDR3, as DNA: TGCAGTGCTAGAAGGGAGGTCTTAAGCGGGAGGGGATACAATGAGCAGTTCTTC. Translating it yields CSARREVLSGRGYNEQFF.

The chain has TRBV5-1 and TRBJ2-1; TRBD2 matches at 11 bases. The CDR3 runs 16 residues. The germline CDR1 and CDR2 sequences are SGHRS and YFSETQ. The junction had 7 bases not matched to a gene; V was cut back by 3 bases and J by 5 bases. CDR3 protein: CASSSRLAGSNNEQFF. The CDR3 DNA sequence: TGCGCCAGCAGCTCTCGACTAGCGGGATCCAACAATGAGCAGTTCTTC.

The V and J genes are TRBV12-3 or TRBV12-4 and TRBJ2-5; tentative D call: TRBD1 (6 bases). Trimming pared 3 bases from V and 2 bases from J, leaving 13 bases between. The CDR3 sequence is 15 residues long. CDR3 DNA sequence: TGTGCCAGCAGTTTTGACGGGACACCGCAAGAGACCCAGTACTTC. Encoded protein: CASSFDGTPQETQYF.

There are a few counts of this clonotype. The chain joins TRBV5-5 to TRBJ2-7, with 15 bases that match TRBD2. Unmatched junction bases numbered 5, after V lost 4 bases and J lost 3 bases. This CDR3 is built from 16 residues. Germline V gene lookup returns CDR1 SGHKS and CDR2 YYEKEE (reference sequence). The chain's CDR3 is CASSPGLAGGYYEQYF. The DNA of the CDR3 is TGTGCCAGCAGCCCCGGACTAGCGGGAGGGTACTACGAGCAGTACTTC. The full variable domain, in which reference TRBV5-5 and TRBJ2-7 provide the parts outside the CDR3, is DAGVTQSPTHLIKTRGQQVTLRCSPISGHKSVSWYQQVLGQGPQFIFQYYEKEERGRGNFPDRFSARQFPNYSSELNVNALLLGDSALYLCASSPGLAGGYYEQYFGPGTRLTVT.

The chain couples TRBV2 to TRBJ1-3, with D uncertain. From germline, CDR1 is SNHLY and CDR2 FYNNEI. Trimming left V 11 bases short and J 3 bases short, with 17 bases between. The CDR3 sequence is 14 residues long. The CDR3 coding sequence is TGTGCCGGCCGGGCCACAATGCATGGAAACACCATATATTTT. It codes for CAGRATMHGNTIYF. Variable domain in full (rest from reference TRBV2 and TRBJ1-3): EPEVTQTPSHQVTQMGQEVILRCVPISNHLYFYWYRQILGQKVEFLVSFYNNEISEKSEIFDDQFSVERPDGSNFTLKIRSTKLEDSAMYFCAGRATMHGNTIYFGEGSWLTVV.

This clonotype was counted at least ten times. This chain joins TRBV6-6 and TRBJ2-7; D is ambiguous. This CDR3 is 13 amino acids long. Trimming removed 5 bases from V and 4 bases from J, with 12 bases in between. Germline V CDR1 and CDR2: MNHNY, SVGAGI (reference sequence). The CDR3 protein is CASSAGFGYEQYF. The CDR3 DNA reads TGTGCCAGCAGTGCCGGCTTTGGTTACGAGCAGTACTTC.